The clone carrying this T cell receptor (beta chain) was seen once. Its cognate antigen is unknown. This record comes from a study of cytomegalovirus exposure and HLA in healthy donors. Study in general: Clustering assigned about 80% of the approximately 430 genotyped donors to the Caucasian-associated ancestry cluster. Study observations and caveats: Differences between HLA loci emerged in a later analysis of TCR association rates, with DRB1 most and HLA-C fewest. Common viral pathogens seemed to be connected with several of the most significant clusters, according to a later analysis. The authors later linked a missense DCLRE1C variant to TCR beta V- and J-gene trimming.

The trim removed 4 bases at V and 3 bases at J, leaving 6 bases unmatched. The CDR3 runs to 15 residues. The PCR contained 60 Vbeta and 13 Jbeta primers. Method: immunoSEQ multiplex PCR; TCRdb's copy keeps in-frame clones and lacks some. The sample records over 150,000 clones, over 60% being singletons. The sequence was collected from a woman in her thirties or forties in good health and CMV-seronegative. The rearrangement uses TRBV5-7 and TRBJ1-1, with 10 bases lining up with TRBD1. TRBV5-7 is noted as an ORF with a role that remains uncertain. Source material: PBMCs. Here the CDR3 reads CASSGPDRGYTEAFF. CDR3 in DNA: TGTGCCAGCAGCGGACCGGACAGGGGGTACACTGAAGCTTTCTTT.